This T cell receptor beta chain originates from a study of response to subunit inactivated influenza vaccine. V gave up 2 bases and J gave up 2 bases; unmatched junction bases: 23. There are 20 residues in the CDR3. CDR1 and CDR2 from the germline V gene are SQVTM and ANQGSEA. TCRdb passed the RT-PCR reads through MiXCR, listing each CDR3 protein once. In the table there are hundreds of thousands of distinct CDR3 sequences, approximately 14% of which are singletons. Findings and caveats of the study: Researchers suggested that each seasonal influenza vaccination recruits few new T cells.

This clonotype was seen a few times. The target antigen is unknown. The V gene is TRBV29-1, the J gene TRBJ2-5; 7 positions match TRBD1. This clonotype was obtained from a man between 50 and 59 years old who received an inactivated influenza vaccine. This specimen consisted of PBMCs from blood, obtained 12 days after vaccination. CDR3 sequence reads: CSVEWRRGTGVSLSQETQYF. As DNA, the CDR3 is TGCAGCGTTGAATGGCGTCGAGGAACAGGGGTATCCCTTAGTCAAGAGACCCAGTACTTC.